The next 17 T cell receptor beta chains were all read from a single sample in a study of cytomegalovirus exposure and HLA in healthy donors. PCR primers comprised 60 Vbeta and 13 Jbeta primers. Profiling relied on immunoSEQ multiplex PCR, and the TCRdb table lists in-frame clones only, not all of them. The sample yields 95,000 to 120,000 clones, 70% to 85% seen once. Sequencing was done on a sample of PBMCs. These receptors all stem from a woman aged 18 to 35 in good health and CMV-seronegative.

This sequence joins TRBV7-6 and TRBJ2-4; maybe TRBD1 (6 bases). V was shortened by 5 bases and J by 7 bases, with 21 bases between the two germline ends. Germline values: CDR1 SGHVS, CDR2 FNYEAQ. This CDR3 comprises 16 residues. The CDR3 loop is CASSLPQGGGGNIQYF. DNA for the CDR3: TGTGCCAGCAGCCTACCCCAGGGTGGGGGCGGGAACATTCAGTACTTC.

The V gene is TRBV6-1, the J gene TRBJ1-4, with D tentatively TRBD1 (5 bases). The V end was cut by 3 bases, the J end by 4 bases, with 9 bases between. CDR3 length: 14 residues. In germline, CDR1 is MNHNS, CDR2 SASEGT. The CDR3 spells CASSEGLNNEKLFF. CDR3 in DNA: TGTGCCAGCAGTGAGGGACTGAATAATGAAAAACTGTTTTTT.

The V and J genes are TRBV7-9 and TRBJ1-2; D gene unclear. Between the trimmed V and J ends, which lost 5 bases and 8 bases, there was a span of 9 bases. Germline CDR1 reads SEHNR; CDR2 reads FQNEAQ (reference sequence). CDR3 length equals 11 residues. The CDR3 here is CASSLTRGYTF. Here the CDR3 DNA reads TGTGCCAGCAGCCTTACCAGGGGCTACACCTTC. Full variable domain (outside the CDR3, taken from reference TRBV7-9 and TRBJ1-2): DTGVSQNPRHKITKRGQNVTFRCDPISEHNRLYWYRQTLGQGPEFLTYFQNEAQLEKSRLLSDRFSAERPKGSFSTLEIQRTEQGDSAMYLCASSLTRGYTFGSGTRLTVV.

The CDR3 sequence is CASSQRTSGTGELFF. The CDR3 DNA follows: TGTGCCAGCAGCCAACGGACTAGCGGGACCGGGGAGCTGTTTTTT. The rearrangement uses TRBV4-2 and TRBJ2-2, with 11 nucleotides matching TRBD2. The length of the CDR3 is 15 residues. V was pared by 2 bases and J by 5 bases, with 1 base of the junction left unmatched. Germline-derived CDR1 and CDR2 are LGHNA and YNFKEQ.

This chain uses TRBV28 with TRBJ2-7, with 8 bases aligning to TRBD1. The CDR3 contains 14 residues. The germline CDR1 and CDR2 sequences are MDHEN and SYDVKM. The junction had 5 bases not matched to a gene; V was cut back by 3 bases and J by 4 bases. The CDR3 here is CASSFRQGRYEQYF. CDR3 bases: TGTGCCAGCAGTTTCCGACAGGGGCGTTACGAGCAGTACTTC.

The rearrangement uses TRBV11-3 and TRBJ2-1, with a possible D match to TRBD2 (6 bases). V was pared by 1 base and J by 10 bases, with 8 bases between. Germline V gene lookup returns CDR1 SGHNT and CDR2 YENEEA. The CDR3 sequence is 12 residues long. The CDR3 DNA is TGTGCCAGCAGCTTAGGGAGGGCCGAGCAGTTCTTC. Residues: CASSLGRAEQFF.

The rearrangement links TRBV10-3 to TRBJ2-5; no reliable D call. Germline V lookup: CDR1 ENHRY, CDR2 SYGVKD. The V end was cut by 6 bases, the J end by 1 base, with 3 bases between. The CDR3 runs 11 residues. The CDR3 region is CAIRAQETQYF. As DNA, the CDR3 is TGTGCCATCAGAGCCCAAGAGACCCAGTACTTC.

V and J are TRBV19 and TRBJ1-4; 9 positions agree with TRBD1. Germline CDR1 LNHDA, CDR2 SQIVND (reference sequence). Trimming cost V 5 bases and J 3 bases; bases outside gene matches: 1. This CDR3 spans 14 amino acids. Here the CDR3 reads CASSGDRANEKLFF. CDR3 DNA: TGTGCCAGTAGTGGGGACAGGGCTAATGAAAAACTGTTTTTT. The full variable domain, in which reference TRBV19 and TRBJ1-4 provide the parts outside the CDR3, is DGGITQSPKYLFRKEGQNVTLSCEQNLNHDAMYWYRQDPGQGLRLIYYSQIVNDFQKGDIAEGYSVSREKKESFPLTVTSAQKNPTAFYLCASSGDRANEKLFFGSGTQLSVL.

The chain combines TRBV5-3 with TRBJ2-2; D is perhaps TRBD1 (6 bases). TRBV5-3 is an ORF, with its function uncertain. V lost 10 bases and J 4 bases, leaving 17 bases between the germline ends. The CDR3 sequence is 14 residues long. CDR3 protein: CAGIQGRGTGELFF. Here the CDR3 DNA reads TGTGCCGGAATACAGGGACGAGGCACCGGGGAGCTGTTTTTT.

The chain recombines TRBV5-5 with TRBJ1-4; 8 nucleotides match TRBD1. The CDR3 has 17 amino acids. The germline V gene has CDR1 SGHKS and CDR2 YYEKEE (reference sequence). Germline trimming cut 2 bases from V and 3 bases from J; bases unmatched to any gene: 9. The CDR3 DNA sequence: TGTGCCAGCAGCTTACTCCCTACAGGGGGAGCTAATGAAAAACTGTTTTTT. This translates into CASSLLPTGGANEKLFF.

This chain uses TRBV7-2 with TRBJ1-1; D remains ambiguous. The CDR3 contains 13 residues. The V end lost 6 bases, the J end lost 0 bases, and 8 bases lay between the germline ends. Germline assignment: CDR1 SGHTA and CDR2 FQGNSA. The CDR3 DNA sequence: TGTGCCAGCAGTCCCTTTTTGAACACTGAAGCTTTCTTT. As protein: CASSPFLNTEAFF. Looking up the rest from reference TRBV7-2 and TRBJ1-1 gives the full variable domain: GAGVSQSPSNKVTEKGKDVELRCDPISGHTALYWYRQSLGQGLEFLIYFQGNSAPDKSGLPSDRFSAERTGGSVSTLTIQRTQQEDSAVYLCASSPFLNTEAFFGQGTRLTVV.

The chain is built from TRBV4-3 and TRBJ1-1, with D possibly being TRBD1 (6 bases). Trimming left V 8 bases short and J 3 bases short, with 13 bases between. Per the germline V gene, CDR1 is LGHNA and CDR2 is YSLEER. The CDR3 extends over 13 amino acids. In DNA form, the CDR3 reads TGCGCCAGCGGACGCTACAGGGACACTGAAGCTTTCTTT. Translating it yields CASGRYRDTEAFF.

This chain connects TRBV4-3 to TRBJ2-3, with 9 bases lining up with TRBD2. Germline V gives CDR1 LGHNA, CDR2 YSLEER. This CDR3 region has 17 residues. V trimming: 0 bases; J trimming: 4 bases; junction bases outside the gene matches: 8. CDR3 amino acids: CASSQDGASGNSDTQYF. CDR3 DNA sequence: TGCGCCAGCAGCCAAGATGGGGCTAGCGGGAATTCAGATACGCAGTATTTT.

For the CDR3, the DNA is TGTGCCACCAGCAGAGACAGGGTGAAGGGGGAAAAACTGTTTTTT. Encoded protein: CATSRDRVKGEKLFF. The chain links TRBV15 to TRBJ1-4; perhaps TRBD1 as D (5 bases). Per germline, CDR1 LNHNV and CDR2 YYDKDF (reference sequence). This CDR3 has 15 amino acids. The ends were cut back, 0 bases at V and 8 bases at J, with 13 bases in the middle. Complete variable domain (other parts from reference TRBV15 and TRBJ1-4): DAMVIQNPRYQVTQFGKPVTLSCSQTLNHNVMYWYQQKSSQAPKLLFHYYDKDFNNEADTPDNFQSRRPNTSFCFLDIRSPGLGDTAMYLCATSRDRVKGEKLFFGSGTQLSVL.

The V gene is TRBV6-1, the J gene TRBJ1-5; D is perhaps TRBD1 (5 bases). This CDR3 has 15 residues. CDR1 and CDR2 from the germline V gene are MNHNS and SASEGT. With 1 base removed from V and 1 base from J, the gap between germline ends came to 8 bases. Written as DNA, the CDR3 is TGTGCCAGCAGTGAAGGCAGGGCCAGCAATCAGCCCCAGCATTTT. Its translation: CASSEGRASNQPQHF.

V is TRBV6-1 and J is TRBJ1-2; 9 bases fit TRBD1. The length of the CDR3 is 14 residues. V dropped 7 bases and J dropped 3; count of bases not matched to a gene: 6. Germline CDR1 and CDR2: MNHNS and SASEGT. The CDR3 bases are TGTGCCAGCACTAAAGGGACAGGGTACTATGGCTACACCTTC. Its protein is CASTKGTGYYGYTF.

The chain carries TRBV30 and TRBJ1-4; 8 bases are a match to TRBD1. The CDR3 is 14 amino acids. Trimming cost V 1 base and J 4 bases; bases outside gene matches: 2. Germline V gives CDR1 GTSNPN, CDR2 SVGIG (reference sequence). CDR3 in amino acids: CAWSGDRLNEKLFF. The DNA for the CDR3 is TGTGCCTGGAGTGGGGACAGGCTTAATGAAAAACTGTTTTTT.